These 15 T cell receptor beta chains came from one sample sequenced in a study of PD-L1 blockade in urothelial cancer. Sequencing was performed with immunoSEQ multiplex PCR; in TCRdb, only in-frame clones are kept and a portion is missing. The table includes 95,000 or so clones, roughly 91% detected once. The time point: pretreatment peripheral blood. Sequenced material: PBMCs, taken around atezolizumab (anti-PD-L1) treatment. These receptors were obtained from a man aged 60 to 75 with urothelial cancer.

This clone was seen just once. This chain uses TRBV11-2 with TRBJ2-1; unclear D gene. The CDR3 extends over 13 amino acids. Between the trimmed V and J ends, which lost 1 base and 5 bases, there was a span of 6 bases. Looked up from germline, CDR1 is SGHAT and CDR2 is FQNNGV. CDR3 DNA sequence: TGTGCCAGCAGCTTAGGCCAGAACAATGAGCAGTTCTTC. Protein product: CASSLGQNNEQFF.

This clone appeared a single time. This chain uses TRBV6-1 with TRBJ2-7; maybe TRBD2 (7 bases). CDR3 size: 14 residues. V lost 0 bases to trimming and J lost 3 bases, with 9 bases between them. The V gene's germline CDR1 is MNHNS and CDR2 SASEGT. Here the CDR3 DNA reads TGTGCCAGCAGTGAAGCGGGAGGGGGCTACGAGCAGTACTTC. As protein: CASSEAGGGYEQYF.

The J gene is TRBJ2-3, the V gene TRBV7-2; the D gene is possibly TRBD2 (6 bases). Trimming removed 7 bases from V and 0 bases from J, with 17 bases in between. The CDR3 extends over 16 amino acids. Looked up from germline, CDR1 is SGHTA and CDR2 is FQGNSA. CDR3 sequence reads: CASNSLAELSTDTQYF. The CDR3 region has the DNA TGTGCCAGCAACTCATTAGCGGAGCTTAGCACAGATACGCAGTATTTT. The full variable domain, rest sourced from reference TRBV7-2 and TRBJ2-3, is GAGVSQSPSNKVTEKGKDVELRCDPISGHTALYWYRQSLGQGLEFLIYFQGNSAPDKSGLPSDRFSAERTGGSVSTLTIQRTQQEDSAVYLCASNSLAELSTDTQYFGPGTRLTVL.

The J gene is TRBJ1-3, the V gene TRBV5-1; maybe TRBD1 (5 bases). The CDR3 has 15 residues. From germline, CDR1 is SGHRS and CDR2 YFSETQ. V shed 1 base and J shed 4 bases, with 12 bases lying between them. CDR3 loop: CASSLRLGPGNTIYF. The CDR3 nucleotides are TGCGCCAGCAGCTTGCGGTTGGGGCCCGGAAACACCATATATTTT.

The chain employs TRBV21-1 and TRBJ1-1. TRBV21-1 is noted as a pseudogene. This CDR3 has 13 residues. The CDR3 bases are TGTGCCAGCAGCAAAGAACAGCGGGGTGAAGCTTTCTTT. This codes for CASSKEQRGEAFF.

The chain has TRBV29-1 and TRBJ1-1; D gene uncertain. The germline gives CDR1 SQVTM, CDR2 ANQGSEA. CDR3 length equals 15 residues. Deletions cut 4 bases from V and 0 bases from J, with 15 bases between. The CDR3 DNA follows: TGCAGCGTTGTTGGGGAGGACGGTATGAACACTGAAGCTTTCTTT. It encodes CSVVGEDGMNTEAFF.

V is TRBV7-2 and J is TRBJ2-4; D perhaps matches TRBD1 (5 bases). The germline V and J ends were trimmed by 5 bases and 13 bases, with 12 bases remaining between them. CDR1 is SGHTA and CDR2 is FQGNSA in the germline V gene. There are 11 residues in the CDR3. Here the CDR3 DNA reads TGTGCCAGCAGCCAGGGCAGTTCACAGTACTTC. This encodes CASSQGSSQYF.

V is TRBV4-1 and J is TRBJ2-1; 7 bases agree with TRBD2. CDR3 length equals 14 residues. V gave up 3 bases and J gave up 7 bases; unmatched junction bases: 6. Germline loops: CDR1 MGHRA, CDR2 YSYEKL. CDR3 nucleotide sequence: TGCGCCAGCAGCCAGCGGGTCGGGAGGAATGAGCAGTTCTTC. Protein: CASSQRVGRNEQFF.

The V call is TRBV2, the J call TRBJ2-1; D is perhaps TRBD2 (5 bases). The CDR3 is made up of 15 amino acids. Germline CDR1 reads SNHLY; CDR2 reads FYNNEI. The ends were cut back, 4 bases at V and 4 bases at J, with 14 bases in the middle. Here the CDR3 DNA reads TGTGCCAGCAGTGTGGTCCGGGGATCTTACAATGAGCAGTTCTTC. It specifies CASSVVRGSYNEQFF.

The rearrangement links TRBV7-2 to TRBJ2-3, with D perhaps TRBD2 (6 bases). Trimming removed 0 bases at V and 5 bases at J, with 12 bases between. CDR1 and CDR2 (germline): SGHTA, FQGNSA. The CDR3 spans 15 residues. The CDR3 DNA sequence: TGTGCCAGCAGCTTAGCATTTCGGGAGAGAGATACGCAGTATTTT. Translation: CASSLAFRERDTQYF.

The chain uses TRBV6-5 and TRBJ2-7; D unclear. Germline CDR1 reads MNHEY; CDR2 reads SVGAGI. Trimming cost V 4 bases and J 0 bases, with 16 bases left between them. The CDR3 extends over 16 amino acids. CDR3 protein: CASSSLRQARSYEQYF. The CDR3 coding sequence is TGTGCCAGCAGTTCCTTAAGACAAGCACGCTCCTACGAGCAGTACTTC.

This chain joins TRBV6-1 and TRBJ1-4, with D possibly being TRBD1 (6 bases). The germline gives CDR1 MNHNS, CDR2 SASEGT. The ends were cut back, 0 bases at V and 6 bases at J, with 17 bases in the middle. This CDR3 has 17 residues. The CDR3 loop reads CASSEAGTYLGDEKLFF. As DNA, the CDR3 is TGTGCCAGCAGTGAAGCAGGGACATACCTTGGGGATGAAAAACTGTTTTTT.

This clone is a singleton in its sample. The chain carries TRBV15 and TRBJ1-1; TRBD1 aligns across 12 bases. J was trimmed by 2 bases and V by 5 bases; bases with no gene match: 3. CDR1 is LNHNV and CDR2 is YYDKDF in the germline V gene (reference sequence). The CDR3 has 15 amino acids. The CDR3 is CATSRDRGPNTEAFF. The DNA for the CDR3 is TGTGCCACCAGCCGGGACAGGGGGCCCAACACTGAAGCTTTCTTT.

The J gene is TRBJ2-7, the V gene TRBV7-9, with a weak D call TRBD2 (5 bases). V was pared by 5 bases and J by 7 bases, with 9 bases between. This CDR3 comprises 11 residues. Germline V gene sequence: CDR1 SEHNR, CDR2 FQNEAQ (reference sequence). The chain's CDR3 is CASSQPGEQYF. The CDR3 DNA reads TGTGCCAGCAGCCAGCCGGGGGAGCAGTACTTC.

The chain joins TRBV7-3 to TRBJ2-1; 16 positions agree with TRBD2. The CDR3 runs to 18 residues. Germline V gene lookup returns CDR1 SGHTA and CDR2 FQGTGA. The V segment lost 0 bases and the J segment 10 bases; nucleotides outside the gene matches: 9. The CDR3, as DNA: TGTGCCAGCAGCTTAACTCCCGGGACTAGCGGGAGGGCAGGGGAGCAGTTCTTC. Protein product: CASSLTPGTSGRAGEQFF. Supplemented by reference TRBV7-3 and TRBJ2-1, the full variable domain reads GAGVSQTPSNKVTEKGKYVELRCDPISGHTALYWYRQSLGQGPEFLIYFQGTGAADDSGLPNDRFFAVRPEGSVSTLKIQRTERGDSAVYLCASSLTPGTSGRAGEQFFGPGTRLTVL.